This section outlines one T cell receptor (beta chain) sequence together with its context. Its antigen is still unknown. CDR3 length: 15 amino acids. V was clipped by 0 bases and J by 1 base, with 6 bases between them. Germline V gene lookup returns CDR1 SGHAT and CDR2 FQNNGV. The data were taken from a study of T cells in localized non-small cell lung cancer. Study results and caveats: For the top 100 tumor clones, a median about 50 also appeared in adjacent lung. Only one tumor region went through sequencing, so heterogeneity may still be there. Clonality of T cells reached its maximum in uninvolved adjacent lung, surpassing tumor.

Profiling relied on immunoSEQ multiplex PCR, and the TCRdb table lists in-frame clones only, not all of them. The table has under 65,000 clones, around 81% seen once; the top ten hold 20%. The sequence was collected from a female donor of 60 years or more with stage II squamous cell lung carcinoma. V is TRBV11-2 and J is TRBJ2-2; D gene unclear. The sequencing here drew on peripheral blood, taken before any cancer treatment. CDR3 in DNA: TGTGCCAGCAGCTTAGATGGGAAGAACACCGGGGAGCTGTTTTTT. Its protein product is CASSLDGKNTGELFF.